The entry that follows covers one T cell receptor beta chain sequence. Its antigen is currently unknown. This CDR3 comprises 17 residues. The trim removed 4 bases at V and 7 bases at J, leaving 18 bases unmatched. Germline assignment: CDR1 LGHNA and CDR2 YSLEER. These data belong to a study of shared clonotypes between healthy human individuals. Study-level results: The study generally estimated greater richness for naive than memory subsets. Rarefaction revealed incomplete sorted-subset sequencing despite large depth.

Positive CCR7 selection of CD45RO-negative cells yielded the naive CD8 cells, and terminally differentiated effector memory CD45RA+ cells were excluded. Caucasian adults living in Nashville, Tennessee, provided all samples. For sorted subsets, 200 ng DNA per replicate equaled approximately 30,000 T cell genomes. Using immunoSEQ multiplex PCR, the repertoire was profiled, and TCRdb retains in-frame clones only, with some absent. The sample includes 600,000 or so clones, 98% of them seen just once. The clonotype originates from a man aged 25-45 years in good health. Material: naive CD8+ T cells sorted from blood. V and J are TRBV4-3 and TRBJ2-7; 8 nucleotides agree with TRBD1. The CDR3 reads CASSPRARLDRGEEQYF. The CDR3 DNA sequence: TGCGCCAGCAGCCCCCGAGCACGACTCGACAGGGGCGAAGAGCAGTACTTC.